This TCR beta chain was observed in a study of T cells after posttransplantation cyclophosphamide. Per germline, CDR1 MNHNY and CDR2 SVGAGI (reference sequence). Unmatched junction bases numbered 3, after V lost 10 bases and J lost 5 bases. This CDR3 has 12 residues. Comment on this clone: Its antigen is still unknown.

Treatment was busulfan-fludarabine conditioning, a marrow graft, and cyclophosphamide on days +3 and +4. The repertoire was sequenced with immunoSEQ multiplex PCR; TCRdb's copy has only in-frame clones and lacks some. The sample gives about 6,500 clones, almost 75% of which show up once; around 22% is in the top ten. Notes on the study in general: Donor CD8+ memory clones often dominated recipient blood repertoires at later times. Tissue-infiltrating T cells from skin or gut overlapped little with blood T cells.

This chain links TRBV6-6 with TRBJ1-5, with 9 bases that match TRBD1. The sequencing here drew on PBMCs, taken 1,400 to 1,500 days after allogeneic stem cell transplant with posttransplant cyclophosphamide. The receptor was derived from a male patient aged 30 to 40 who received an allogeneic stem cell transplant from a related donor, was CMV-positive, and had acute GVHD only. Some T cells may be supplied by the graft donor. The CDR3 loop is CAIQGAYQPQHF. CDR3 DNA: TGTGCCATACAGGGGGCCTATCAGCCCCAGCATTTT.